These T cell receptor beta chains were read from a single sample in a study of T-cell memory formation after mild COVID-19. MiXCR, applied by TCRdb to the 5' RACE reads, yields one record per CDR3 protein. There are about 350,000 distinct CDR3 sequences in the sample; about 13% occur only once, and over 20% lies in the top ten. The sequencing input was PBMCs or a T cell subset sorted from them (not recorded which). The receptors here all came from a man between 18 and 35 years old who had mild COVID-19 (a few samples of this study predate the infection). Cell type and time point are not known. Both conserved end residues are part of each CDR3. The D gene is left open where the match is weak. Not every row has a clone size; where given, it reads once, few, many or a size class.

J gene | clone size | V gene | D gene | CDR3 DNA | CDR3 protein
TRBJ2-1 | - | TRBV5-5 | TRBD2 | TGTGCCAGCAGCCACCTTAGCGGGGGGGGCTCCTACAATGAGCAGTTCTTC | CASSHLSGGGSYNEQFF
TRBJ1-5 | many | TRBV19 | TRBD1 | TGTGCCAGTGACAGGGGCTCCGGACGGGGCAATCAGCCCCAGCATTTT | CASDRGSGRGNQPQHF
TRBJ2-1 | few | TRBV6-1 | TRBD1 | TGTGCCAGCAGTCGAGGGGGCGGAGAGCAGTTCTTC | CASSRGGGEQFF
TRBJ1-1 | - | TRBV27 | TRBD1 | TGTGCCAGCAGTCAAAGGGGACAGGTGGGCCGAGCTTTCTTT | CASSQRGQVGRAFF
TRBJ2-2 | many | TRBV7-9 | - | TGTGCCAGCAGCTCCTTGATGAACACCGGGGAGCTGTTTTTT | CASSSLMNTGELFF
TRBJ1-5 | few | TRBV28 | - | TGTGCCAGCAGATCCGAGGGACCGACCTCTTATAGCAATCAGCCCCAGCATTTT | CASRSEGPTSYSNQPQHF
TRBJ1-3 | few | TRBV29-1 | - | TGCAGCGTTCAACATCCAGGGGCTGGAAACACCATATATTTT | CSVQHPGAGNTIYF
TRBJ2-7 | - | TRBV6-2/TRBV6-3 | - | TGTGCCAGCAGTTACAGAGCGGGTGCTACCTACGAGCAGTACTTC | CASSYRAGATYEQYF
TRBJ1-5 | few | TRBV7-9 | TRBD1 | TGTGCCATCGGGACAGGGTGGGACCAGCCCCAGCATTTT | CAIGTGWDQPQHF
TRBJ2-1 | few | TRBV7-2 | TRBD2 | TGTGCCAGCAGCCGGGGACTAGCGGCTTCGAATGAGCAGTTCTTC | CASSRGLAASNEQFF
TRBJ1-2 | few | TRBV25-1 | - | TGTGCCAGCAGTGAAAGGGCAGATGGCTACACCTTC | CASSERADGYTF
TRBJ2-7 | few | TRBV7-2 | - | TGTGCCAGCAGCCTCCCGGGTCGGTCACACGAGCAGTACTTC | CASSLPGRSHEQYF
TRBJ2-1 | - | TRBV5-1 | - | TGCGCCAGCAGCTTCCGGAGCTACAATGAGCAGTTCTTC | CASSFRSYNEQFF
TRBJ1-4 | - | TRBV12-3/TRBV12-4 | TRBD1 | TGTGCCAGCACCCCGGGACAGGGGAATGAAAAACTGTTTTTT | CASTPGQGNEKLFF
TRBJ2-3 | many | TRBV7-2 | - | TGTGCCAGCAGCTCAACGGGAAATACGCAGTATTTT | CASSSTGNTQYF
TRBJ1-2 | few | TRBV5-1 | - | TGCGCCAGCAGAAGTCACGGGGGTGAGGGCTACACCTTC | CASRSHGGEGYTF
TRBJ1-5 | - | TRBV4-1 | TRBD1 | TGCGCCAGCAGCCAGACAGGGGTGAGCTATCAGCCCCAGCATTTT | CASSQTGVSYQPQHF
TRBJ1-1 | few | TRBV12-3/TRBV12-4 | TRBD1 | TGTGCCAGCATCCCGGACAGGGTTAACCAACGGGGTGAAGCTTTCTTT | CASIPDRVNQRGEAFF
TRBJ1-2 | - | TRBV9 | TRBD1 | TGTGCCAGCAGCGTTACCGGGACAGGGGCCTATGGCTACACCTTC | CASSVTGTGAYGYTF
TRBJ2-5 | few | TRBV7-9 | - | TGTGCCAGCAGCTTCCCTCGGGGCGGGAAGCGACAAGAGACCCAGTACTTC | CASSFPRGGKRQETQYF
TRBJ1-1 | - | TRBV6-5 | - | TGTGCCAGCAGCTGGGGGCCGCAGAACACTGAAGCTTTCTTT | CASSWGPQNTEAFF
TRBJ2-1 | - | TRBV7-9 | - | TGTGCCAGCAGCTTAGCGGGGCCGGATGAGCAGTTCTTC | CASSLAGPDEQFF
TRBJ2-5 | once | TRBV27 | - | TGTGCCAGCAGTTTATTCGGGACCGGACAAGAGACCCAGTACTTC | CASSLFGTGQETQYF
TRBJ2-5 | few | TRBV9 | TRBD1 | TGTGCCAGCAGCGTAGAGGGGGCCCCGACCCAGTACTTC | CASSVEGAPTQYF